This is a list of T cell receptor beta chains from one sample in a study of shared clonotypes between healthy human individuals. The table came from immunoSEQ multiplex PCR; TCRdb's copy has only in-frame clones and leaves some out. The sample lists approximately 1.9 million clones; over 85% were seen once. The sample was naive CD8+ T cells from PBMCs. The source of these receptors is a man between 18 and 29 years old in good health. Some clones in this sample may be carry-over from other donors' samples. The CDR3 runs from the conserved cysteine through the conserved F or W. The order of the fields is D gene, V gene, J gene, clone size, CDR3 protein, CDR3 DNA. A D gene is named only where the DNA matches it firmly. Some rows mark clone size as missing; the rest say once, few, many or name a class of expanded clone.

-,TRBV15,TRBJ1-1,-,CATSRGPINTEAFF,TGTGCCACCAGCAGAGGTCCGATTAACACTGAAGCTTTCTTT
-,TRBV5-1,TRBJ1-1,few,CASSLGQSLNTEAFF,TGCGCCAGCAGCTTGGGGCAGTCCCTGAACACTGAAGCTTTCTTT
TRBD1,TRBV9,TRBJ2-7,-,CASSPGTGIYEQYF,TGTGCCAGCAGCCCAGGGACAGGGATTTACGAGCAGTACTTC
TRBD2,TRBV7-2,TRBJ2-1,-,CASSLAGGRPLLSYNEQFF,TGTGCCAGCAGCCTAGCGGGAGGGCGACCCTTACTCTCCTACAATGAGCAGTTCTTC
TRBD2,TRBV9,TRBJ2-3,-,CASSFPEEREGHDTQYF,TGTGCCAGCAGCTTTCCAGAGGAGCGGGAGGGCCACGATACGCAGTATTTT
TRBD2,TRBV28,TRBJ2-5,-,CASSGLKETQYF,TGTGCCAGTAGCGGGCTCAAAGAGACCCAGTACTTC
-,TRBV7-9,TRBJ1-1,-,CASSPYREDTEAFF,TGTGCCAGCAGCCCCTACAGGGAAGACACTGAAGCTTTCTTT
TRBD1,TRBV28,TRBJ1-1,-,CATGTGEGLWAFF,TGTGCCACCGGGACAGGCGAAGGCTTGTGGGCTTTCTTT
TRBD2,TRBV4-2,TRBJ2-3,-,CASSQDSPSGRGHDPQYF,TGTGCCAGCAGCCAAGATTCCCCTAGCGGGAGGGGGCACGATCCGCAGTATTTT
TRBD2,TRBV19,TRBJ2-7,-,CACRWTSGSNEQYF,TGTGCCTGCCGGTGGACTAGCGGGAGCAACGAGCAGTACTTC
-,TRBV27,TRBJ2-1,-,CASSLTTGIPRYNEQFF,TGTGCCAGCAGTTTAACGACAGGCATACCAAGATACAATGAGCAGTTCTTC
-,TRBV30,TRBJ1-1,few,CAWSVTRTTEAFF,TGTGCCTGGAGTGTTACCCGGACGACTGAAGCTTTCTTT
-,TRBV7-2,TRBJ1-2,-,CASSRKDSNYGYTF,TGTGCCAGCAGCCGGAAGGACTCTAACTATGGCTACACCTTC
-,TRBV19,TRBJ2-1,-,CASSIGGINEQFF,TGTGCCAGTAGTATAGGAGGGATCAATGAGCAGTTCTTC
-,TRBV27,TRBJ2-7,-,CASSLGPGGGYEQYF,TGTGCCAGCAGTTTAGGGCCAGGGGGAGGCTACGAGCAGTACTTC
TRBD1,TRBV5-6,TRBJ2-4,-,CASSLWTGVAKNIQYF,TGTGCCAGCAGCCTTTGGACAGGGGTAGCCAAAAACATTCAGTACTTC
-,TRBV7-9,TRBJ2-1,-,CASSLGLLNEQFF,TGTGCCAGCAGCTTAGGACTACTTAATGAGCAGTTCTTC
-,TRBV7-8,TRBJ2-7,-,CASSPLPITYEQYF,TGTGCCAGCAGCCCGCTGCCTATAACCTACGAGCAGTACTTC
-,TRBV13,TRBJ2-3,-,CASSARRADTQYF,TGTGCCAGCAGCGCCCGAAGGGCAGATACGCAGTATTTT
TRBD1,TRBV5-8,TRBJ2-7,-,CASETGKEQYF,TGTGCCAGCGAGACAGGGAAAGAGCAGTACTTC
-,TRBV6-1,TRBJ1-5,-,CASSERGGEGFQPQHF,TGTGCCAGCAGTGAAAGGGGAGGGGAAGGATTTCAGCCCCAGCATTTT
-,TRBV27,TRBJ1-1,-,CASSFFINTEAFF,TGTGCCAGCAGTTTTTTCATAAACACTGAAGCTTTCTTT
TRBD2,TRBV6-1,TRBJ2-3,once,CASSRTSGMADTQYF,TGTGCCAGCAGTCGGACTAGCGGGATGGCAGATACGCAGTATTTT
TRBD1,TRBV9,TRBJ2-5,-,CASSSGQTSTTFSGETQYF,TGTGCCAGCAGCTCGGGACAGACCTCAACTACCTTTAGTGGAGAGACCCAGTACTTC
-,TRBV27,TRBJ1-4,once,CASSKDGTSYEKLFF,TGTGCCAGCAGTAAGGACGGGACCTCCTATGAAAAACTGTTTTTT
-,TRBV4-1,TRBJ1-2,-,CASSPSANYGYTF,TGCGCCAGCAGTCCAAGTGCTAACTATGGCTACACCTTC
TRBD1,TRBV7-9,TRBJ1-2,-,CASSPRDRSSSNYGYTF,TGTGCCAGCAGCCCACGGGACAGAAGTAGTTCTAACTATGGCTACACCTTC